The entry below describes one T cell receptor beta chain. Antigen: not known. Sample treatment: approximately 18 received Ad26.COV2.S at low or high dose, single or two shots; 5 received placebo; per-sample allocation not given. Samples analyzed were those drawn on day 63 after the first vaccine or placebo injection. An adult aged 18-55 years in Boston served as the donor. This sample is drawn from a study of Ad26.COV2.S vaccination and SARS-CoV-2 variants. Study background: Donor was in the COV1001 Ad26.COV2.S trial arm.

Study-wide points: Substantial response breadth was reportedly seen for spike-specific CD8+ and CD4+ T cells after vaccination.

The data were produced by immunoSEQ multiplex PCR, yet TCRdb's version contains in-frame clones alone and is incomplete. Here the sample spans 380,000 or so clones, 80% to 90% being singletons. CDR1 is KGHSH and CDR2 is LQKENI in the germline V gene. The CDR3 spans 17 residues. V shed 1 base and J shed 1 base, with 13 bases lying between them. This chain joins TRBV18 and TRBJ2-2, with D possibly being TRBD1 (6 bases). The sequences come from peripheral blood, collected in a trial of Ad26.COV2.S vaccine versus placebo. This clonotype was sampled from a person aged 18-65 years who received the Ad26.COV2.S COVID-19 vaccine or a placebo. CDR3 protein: CASSPLPPTGNTGELFF. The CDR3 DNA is TGTGCCAGCTCACCACTTCCACCGACAGGGAACACCGGGGAGCTGTTTTTT. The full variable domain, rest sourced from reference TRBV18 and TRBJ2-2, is NAGVMQNPRHLVRRRGQEARLRCSPMKGHSHVYWYRQLPEEGLKFMVYLQKENIIDESGMPKERFSAEFPKEGPSILRIQQVVRGDSAAYFCASSPLPPTGNTGELFFGEGSRLTVL.